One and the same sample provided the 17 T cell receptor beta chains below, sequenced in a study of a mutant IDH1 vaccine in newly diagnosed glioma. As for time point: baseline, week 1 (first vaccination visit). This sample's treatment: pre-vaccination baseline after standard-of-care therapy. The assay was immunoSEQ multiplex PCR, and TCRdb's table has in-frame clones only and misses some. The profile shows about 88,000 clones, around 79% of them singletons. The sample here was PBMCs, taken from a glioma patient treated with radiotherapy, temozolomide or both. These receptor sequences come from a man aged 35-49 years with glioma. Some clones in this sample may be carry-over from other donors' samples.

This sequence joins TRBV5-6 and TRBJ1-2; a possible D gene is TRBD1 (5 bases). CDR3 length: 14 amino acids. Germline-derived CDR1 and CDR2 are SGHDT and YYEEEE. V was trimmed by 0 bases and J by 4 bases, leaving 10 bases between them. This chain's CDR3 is CASSLGGVVYGYTF. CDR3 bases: TGTGCCAGCAGCTTGGGAGGGGTGGTCTATGGCTACACCTTC.

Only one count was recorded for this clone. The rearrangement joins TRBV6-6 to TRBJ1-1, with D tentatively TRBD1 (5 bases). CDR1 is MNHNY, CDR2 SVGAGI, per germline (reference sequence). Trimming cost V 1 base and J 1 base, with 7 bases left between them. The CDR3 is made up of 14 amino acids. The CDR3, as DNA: TGTGCCAGCAGTTACTGGGACGGGAACACTGAAGCTTTCTTT. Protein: CASSYWDGNTEAFF.

In DNA form, the CDR3 reads TGTGCCAGCAGCACGAGACAGGGGCGGCCTACGGAAGCTTTCTTT. Translating gives CASSTRQGRPTEAFF. This chain connects TRBV7-2 to TRBJ1-1; TRBD1 agrees at 8 bases. V shed 5 bases, J shed 8 bases, and the junction held 13 bases outside the gene matches. The CDR3 spans 15 residues. The germline CDR1 and CDR2 sequences are SGHTA and FQGNSA. The variable domain in full, with the rest retrieved from reference TRBV7-2 and TRBJ1-1, is GAGVSQSPSNKVTEKGKDVELRCDPISGHTALYWYRQSLGQGLEFLIYFQGNSAPDKSGLPSDRFSAERTGGSVSTLTIQRTQQEDSAVYLCASSTRQGRPTEAFFGQGTRLTVV.

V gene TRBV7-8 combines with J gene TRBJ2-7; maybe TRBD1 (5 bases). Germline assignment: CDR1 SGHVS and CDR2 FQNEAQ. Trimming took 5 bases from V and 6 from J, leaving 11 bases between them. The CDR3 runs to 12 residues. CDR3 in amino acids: CASSPQGLEQYF. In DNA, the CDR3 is TGTGCCAGCAGCCCGCAGGGCCTCGAGCAGTACTTC.

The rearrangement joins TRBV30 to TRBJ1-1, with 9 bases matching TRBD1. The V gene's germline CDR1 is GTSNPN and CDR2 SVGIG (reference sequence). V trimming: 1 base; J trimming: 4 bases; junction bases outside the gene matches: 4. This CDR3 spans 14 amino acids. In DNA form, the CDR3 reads TGTGCCTGGAGTGCGAGGGACAGGGTCACTGAAGCTTTCTTT. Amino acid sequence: CAWSARDRVTEAFF.

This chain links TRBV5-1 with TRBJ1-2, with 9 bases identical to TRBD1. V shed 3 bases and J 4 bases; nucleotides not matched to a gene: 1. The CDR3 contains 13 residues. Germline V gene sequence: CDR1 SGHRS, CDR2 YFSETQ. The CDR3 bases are TGCGCCAGCAGCTCACAGGGGGCCTATGGCTACACCTTC. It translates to CASSSQGAYGYTF. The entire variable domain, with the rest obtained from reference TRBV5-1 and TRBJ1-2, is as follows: KAGVTQTPRYLIKTRGQQVTLSCSPISGHRSVSWYQQTPGQGLQFLFEYFSETQRNKGNFPGRFSGRQFSNSRSEMNVSTLELGDSALYLCASSSQGAYGYTFGSGTRLTVV.

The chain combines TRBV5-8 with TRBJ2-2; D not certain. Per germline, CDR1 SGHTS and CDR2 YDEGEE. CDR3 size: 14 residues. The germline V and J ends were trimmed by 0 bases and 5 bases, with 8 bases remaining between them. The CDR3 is CASSLGIGTGELFF. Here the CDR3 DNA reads TGTGCCAGCAGCTTGGGCATAGGAACCGGGGAGCTGTTTTTT. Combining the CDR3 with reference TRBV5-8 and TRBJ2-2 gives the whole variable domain EAGVTQSPTHLIKTRGQQATLRCSPISGHTSVYWYQQALGLGLQFLLWYDEGEERNRGNFPPRFSGRQFPNYSSELNVNALELEDSALYLCASSLGIGTGELFFGEGSRLTVL.

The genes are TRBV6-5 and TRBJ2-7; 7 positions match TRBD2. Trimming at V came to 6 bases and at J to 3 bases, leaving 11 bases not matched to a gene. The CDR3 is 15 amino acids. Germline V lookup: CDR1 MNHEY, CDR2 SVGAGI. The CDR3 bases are TGTGCCAGCAGCCGGTCCCGGGGGGAGGGCTACGAGCAGTACTTC. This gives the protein CASSRSRGEGYEQYF.

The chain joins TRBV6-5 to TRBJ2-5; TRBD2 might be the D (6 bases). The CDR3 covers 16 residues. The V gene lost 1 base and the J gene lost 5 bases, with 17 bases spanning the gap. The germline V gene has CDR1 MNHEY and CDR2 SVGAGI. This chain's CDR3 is CASSYWEAGKGETQYF. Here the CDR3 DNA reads TGTGCCAGCAGTTACTGGGAGGCGGGGAAGGGGGAGACCCAGTACTTC.

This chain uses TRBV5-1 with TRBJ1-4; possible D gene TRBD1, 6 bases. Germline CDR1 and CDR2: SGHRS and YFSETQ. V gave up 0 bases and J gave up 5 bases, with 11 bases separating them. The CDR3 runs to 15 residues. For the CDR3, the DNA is TGCGCCAGCAGCTTGGCCGGGGGCTGGAATGAAAAACTGTTTTTT. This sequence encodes CASSLAGGWNEKLFF.

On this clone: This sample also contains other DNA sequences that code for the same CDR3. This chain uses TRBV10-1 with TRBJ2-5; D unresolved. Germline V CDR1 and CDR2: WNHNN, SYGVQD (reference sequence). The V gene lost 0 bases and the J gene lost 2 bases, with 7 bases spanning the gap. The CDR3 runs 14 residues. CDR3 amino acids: CASSESGRQETQYF. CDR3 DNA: TGCGCCAGCAGTGAGTCGGGCAGGCAAGAGACCCAGTACTTC.

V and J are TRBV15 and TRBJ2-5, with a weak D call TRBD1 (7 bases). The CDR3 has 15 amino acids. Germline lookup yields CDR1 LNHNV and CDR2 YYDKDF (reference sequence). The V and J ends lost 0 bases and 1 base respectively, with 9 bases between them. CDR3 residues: CATSRDQGGQETQYF. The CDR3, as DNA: TGTGCCACCAGCAGAGATCAGGGGGGCCAAGAGACCCAGTACTTC.

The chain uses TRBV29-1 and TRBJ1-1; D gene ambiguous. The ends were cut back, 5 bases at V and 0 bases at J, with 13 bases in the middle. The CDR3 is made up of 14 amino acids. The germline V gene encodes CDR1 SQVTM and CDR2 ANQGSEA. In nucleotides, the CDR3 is TGCAGCGTTCCCTCCGGGAGACTGAACACTGAAGCTTTCTTT. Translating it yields CSVPSGRLNTEAFF.

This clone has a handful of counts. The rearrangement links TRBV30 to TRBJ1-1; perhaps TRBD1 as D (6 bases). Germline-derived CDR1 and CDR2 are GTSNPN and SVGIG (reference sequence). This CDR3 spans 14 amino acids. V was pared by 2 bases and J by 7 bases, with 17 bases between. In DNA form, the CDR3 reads TGTGCCTGGAGTCACAACTACAGGGAGGGTGAAGCTTTCTTT. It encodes CAWSHNYREGEAFF.

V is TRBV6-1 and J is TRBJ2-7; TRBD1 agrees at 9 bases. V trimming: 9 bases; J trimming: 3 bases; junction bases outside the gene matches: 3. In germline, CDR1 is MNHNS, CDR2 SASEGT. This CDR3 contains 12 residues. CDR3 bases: TGTGCCAGTTCGGGACAGGGCTACGAGCAGTACTTC. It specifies CASSGQGYEQYF.

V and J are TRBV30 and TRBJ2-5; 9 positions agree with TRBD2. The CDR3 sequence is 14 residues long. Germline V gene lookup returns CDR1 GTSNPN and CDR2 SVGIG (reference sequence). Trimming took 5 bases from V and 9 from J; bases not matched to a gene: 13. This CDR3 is CAWAFSGGLVAQYF. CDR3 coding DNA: TGTGCCTGGGCCTTTAGCGGGGGACTGGTGGCCCAGTACTTC.

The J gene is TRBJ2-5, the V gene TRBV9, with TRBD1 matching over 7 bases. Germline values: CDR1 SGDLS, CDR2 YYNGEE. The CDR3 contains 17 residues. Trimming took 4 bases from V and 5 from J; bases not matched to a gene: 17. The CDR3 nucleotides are TGTGCCAGCAGCCCCGGAGATGTGGGACAGTGGGGGGAGACCCAGTACTTC. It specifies CASSPGDVGQWGETQYF.